The 20 T cell receptor beta chains below come from one sample, sequenced in a study of cytomegalovirus exposure and HLA in healthy donors. PCR amplification relied on 60 Vbeta primers (plus 13 Jbeta primers). The method was immunoSEQ multiplex PCR; TCRdb's version includes in-frame clones alone and lacks a portion of them. The profile shows 180,000 or so clones, under 85% of them singletons. Sequencing was performed on PBMCs. These receptors all stem from a human donor in good health.

This rearrangement joins TRBV4-1 to TRBJ1-2; 8 bases align to TRBD1. This CDR3 is 16 amino acids long. V lost 5 bases to trimming and J lost 7 bases; unmatched junction nucleotides: 15. Germline lookup yields CDR1 MGHRA and CDR2 YSYEKL. CDR3 residues: CASSSRGRQGKVGYTF. The CDR3 bases are TGCGCCAGCAGCTCAAGAGGTAGACAGGGGAAGGTTGGCTACACCTTC.

The rearrangement uses TRBV19 and TRBJ2-1, with D possibly TRBD1 on 7 matching bases. Germline CDR1 and CDR2: LNHDA and SQIVND (reference sequence). The V gene lost 6 bases and the J gene lost 6 bases, with 18 bases spanning the gap. The CDR3 consists of 15 residues. The CDR3 loop is CASRFRRGESNEQFF. The DNA for the CDR3 is TGTGCCAGTAGATTCCGCAGGGGGGAAAGCAATGAGCAGTTCTTC.

This clone turned up a few times. The chain links TRBV27 to TRBJ2-3, with TRBD1 matching 7 bases. This CDR3 spans 16 amino acids. The germline gives CDR1 MNHEY, CDR2 SMNVEV (reference sequence). J lost 5 bases, V lost 5 bases, and 13 bases had no gene match. DNA for the CDR3: TGTGCCAGCAGTGAACCCACCGGGACAGTCGGAGATACGCAGTATTTT. It specifies CASSEPTGTVGDTQYF.

This clone was picked up one time. The genes are TRBV7-8 and TRBJ1-1; 9 bases agree with TRBD1. This CDR3 contains 13 residues. Germline V gene data show CDR1 as SGHVS and CDR2 as FQNEAQ. Trimming cost V 3 bases and J 5 bases; bases outside gene matches: 1. The CDR3 DNA is TGTGCCAGCAGCTTGACAGGGGGGACTGAAGCTTTCTTT. Protein: CASSLTGGTEAFF.

The chain recombines TRBV6-5 with TRBJ1-2; 11 nucleotides align to TRBD1. CDR3 length: 16 residues. The ends lost 2 bases at V and 6 bases at J; junction bases unmatched: 8. Germline CDR1 is MNHEY and CDR2 is SVGAGI. The CDR3 reads CASSYRSGTGGDGYTF. The CDR3 nucleotides are TGTGCCAGCAGTTACCGATCCGGGACAGGGGGGGATGGCTACACCTTC.

This sequence joins TRBV27 and TRBJ2-3, with no clear D. Germline lookup yields CDR1 MNHEY and CDR2 SMNVEV (reference sequence). Trimming removed 6 bases at V and 0 bases at J, with 16 bases between. CDR3 size: 16 residues. The CDR3 reads CASSLETDTSTDTQYF. In nucleotides, the CDR3 is TGTGCCAGCAGCCTTGAGACTGATACTAGCACAGATACGCAGTATTTT.

This clone is a singleton in its sample. The rearrangement uses TRBV5-4 and TRBJ2-7, with D tentatively TRBD1 (6 bases). Germline CDR1 reads SGHNT; CDR2 reads YYREEE (reference sequence). The length of the CDR3 is 14 residues. Trimming pared 4 bases from V and 0 bases from J, leaving 11 bases between. The CDR3 coding sequence is TGTGCCAGCAGCCGGGACATTAGCTCCTACGAGCAGTACTTC. Translated, it gives CASSRDISSYEQYF.

The count of this clone is one. The gene calls are TRBV7-2 and TRBJ2-7; D may be TRBD2 (6 bases). The CDR3 has 15 amino acids. The V gene lost 5 bases and the J gene lost 1 base, with 15 bases spanning the gap. CDR1 is SGHTA and CDR2 is FQGNSA in the germline V gene. In DNA, the CDR3 is TGTGCCAGCAGCCTCACCTCTGCGGGGTCCTACGAGCAGTACTTC. Translation: CASSLTSAGSYEQYF.

The V and J genes are TRBV6-1 and TRBJ2-1; 9 bases line up with TRBD1. The CDR3 extends over 13 amino acids. The V gene end was trimmed by 6 bases and the J gene end by 4 bases; junction bases not matched to a gene: 1. Looked up from germline, CDR1 is MNHNS and CDR2 is SASEGT. Here the CDR3 reads CASRGTGYNEQFF. The CDR3 bases are TGTGCCAGCAGGGGGACAGGGTACAATGAGCAGTTCTTC.

The chain couples TRBV7-3 to TRBJ1-6; TRBD1 aligns across 8 bases. The V gene's germline CDR1 is SGHTA and CDR2 FQGTGA. V trimming: 4 bases; J trimming: 8 bases; junction bases outside the gene matches: 10. The CDR3 spans 16 residues. The CDR3 nucleotides are TGTGCCAGCAGCTCAGATCCCACAGGGGGGGATTCACCCCTCCACTTT. Its translation is CASSSDPTGGDSPLHF.

The chain combines TRBV30 with TRBJ2-3; TRBD1 is a possible D gene (5 bases). V gave up 3 bases and J gave up 7 bases, with 17 bases separating them. Looked up from germline, CDR1 is GTSNPN and CDR2 is SVGIG (reference sequence). The CDR3 totals 14 residues. The CDR3 nucleotides read TGTGCCTGGAGAGGGGCAGGGCAAGGAAATACGCAGTATTTT. This translates into CAWRGAGQGNTQYF.

V and J are TRBV15 and TRBJ1-5, with no clear D. Trimming took 5 bases from V and 5 from J, leaving 16 bases between them. The CDR3 has 15 residues. Per germline, CDR1 LNHNV and CDR2 YYDKDF (reference sequence). CDR3 in DNA: TGTGCCACCAGCCCGGAAGGAGTGGAAGATCAGCCCCAGCATTTT. It translates to CATSPEGVEDQPQHF.

V gene TRBV6-5 combines with J gene TRBJ1-2; TRBD1 matches at 7 bases. J was trimmed by 4 bases and V by 6 bases; bases with no gene match: 8. In germline, CDR1 is MNHEY, CDR2 SVGAGI. This CDR3 is 14 amino acids long. The CDR3: CASRRKTGPYGYTF. The CDR3 DNA is TGTGCCAGCAGGCGTAAGACAGGGCCCTATGGCTACACCTTC.

The rearrangement links TRBV5-6 to TRBJ1-6; maybe TRBD1 (6 bases). Germline V gene lookup returns CDR1 SGHDT and CDR2 YYEEEE. There are 15 residues in the CDR3. V lost 6 bases to trimming and J lost 9 bases, with 19 bases between them. CDR3 residues: CASTYRGGIRSPLHF. The CDR3 region has the DNA TGTGCCAGCACTTACCGGGGGGGCATTCGTTCACCCCTCCACTTT.

V and J are TRBV27 and TRBJ1-5; 7 bases line up with TRBD1. Germline V gives CDR1 MNHEY, CDR2 SMNVEV (reference sequence). The CDR3 is made up of 13 amino acids. The ends lost 5 bases at V and 6 bases at J; junction bases unmatched: 4. The DNA of the CDR3 is TGTGCCAGCAGTGGGACAGCAGGTCAGCCCCAGCATTTT. It yields the protein CASSGTAGQPQHF.

The count of this clone is one. The rearrangement links TRBV5-1 to TRBJ2-5, with D tentatively TRBD1 (5 bases). The end of the DNA fits TRBJ2-7 better, so the J call may be wrong. Germline values: CDR1 SGHRS, CDR2 YFSETQ. The CDR3 sequence is 16 residues long. CDR3 in DNA: TGCGCCAGCAGCTTCCAGGGTGGAACCCCAGTGGGCGAGCAGTACTTC. This translates into CASSFQGGTPVGEQYF.

The V and J genes are TRBV6-1 and TRBJ2-2, with 8 bases lining up with TRBD2. Losses at the gene ends were 3 bases for V and 0 bases for J; bases not matched to a gene: 15. Germline values: CDR1 MNHNS, CDR2 SASEGT. The CDR3 covers 20 residues. In nucleotides, the CDR3 is TGTGCCAGCAGTGAGTTTCGCGGGGGGCTACTACTCGCGAACACCGGGGAGCTGTTTTTT. Amino acid sequence: CASSEFRGGLLLANTGELFF.

This chain connects TRBV9 to TRBJ1-2; TRBD1 is a possible D gene (6 bases). V lost 4 bases to trimming and J lost 8 bases, with 12 bases between them. CDR1 SGDLS and CDR2 YYNGEE come from the germline V gene. The CDR3 has 12 residues. CDR3 DNA: TGTGCCAGCAGCTACCCGGGGGGCGGCTACACCTTC. As protein: CASSYPGGGYTF.

The chain links TRBV25-1 to TRBJ2-7; TRBD1 might be the D (6 bases). Germline loops: CDR1 MGHDK, CDR2 SYGVNS. The CDR3 spans 14 residues. V lost 6 bases and J lost 7, with 19 bases in between. As DNA, the CDR3 is TGTGCCAGCAGCCCCGGTCAGGGGAGTCGTGAGCAGTACTTC. Translation gives CASSPGQGSREQYF.

The rearrangement joins TRBV9 to TRBJ2-1; TRBD1 matches 8 bases. The germline V gene encodes CDR1 SGDLS and CDR2 YYNGEE. V was pared by 4 bases and J by 2 bases, with 5 bases of the junction left unmatched. This CDR3 is built from 15 residues. The CDR3 loop reads CASSPGGGPYNEQFF. The DNA of the CDR3 is TGTGCCAGCAGCCCAGGGGGCGGACCCTACAATGAGCAGTTCTTC. Filled out from reference TRBV9 and TRBJ2-1, the complete variable domain reads DSGVTQTPKHLITATGQRVTLRCSPRSGDLSVYWYQQSLDQGLQFLIQYYNGEERAKGNILERFSAQQFPDLHSELNLSSLELGDSALYFCASSPGGGPYNEQFFGPGTRLTVL.